This T cell receptor beta chain was obtained from a study of T cells in Graves' hyperthyroidism and ophthalmopathy. The study, taken as a whole, reports: Ophthalmopathy was model-predicted a median about 6.9 months pre-onset. Blood also contained most expanded thyroid clonotypes above 0.001.

RNA transcripts gave rise to amplified TCR beta CDR3 regions. The HTBI set primed first-round TCR CDR3 RT-PCR. TCRdb re-called the multiplex PCR reads with MiXCR, one entry per CDR3 protein. This sample has hundreds of thousands of distinct CDR3 sequences, with roughly 15% found just once. This clonotype turned up a few times. Its antigen is currently unknown. The TCR was taken from a young woman with Graves' hyperthyroidism. Sequencing input: blood.

The DNA of the CDR3 is TGTGCCACCAGATCCGGGCTAGGGTACAATGAGCAGTTCTTC. It is translated as CATRSGLGYNEQFF. J is TRBJ2-1 and V is TRBV15; D gene unclear. Germline V gene data show CDR1 as LNHNV and CDR2 as YYDKDF (reference sequence). The CDR3 consists of 14 residues. V lost 6 bases and J lost 4, with 13 bases in between.